The 24 T cell receptor beta chains below come from one sample, sequenced in a study of beta chain features in type 1 diabetes. Expressed TCRB transcripts were sequenced because the entire RNA isolate underwent reverse transcription. Produced via immunoSEQ multiplex PCR; TCRdb's table is partial and in-frame only. This sample has hundreds of thousands of clones; about 32% occur once, and the top ten carry about 0.065%. Sample: naive CD4+ T cells from blood. Receptor source: a man aged 18-30 years in good health.

With respect to this clone: The sample contains more than one DNA sequence encoding this CDR3. J is TRBJ2-5 and V is TRBV7-2; D is ambiguous. V lost 5 bases and J 4 bases, leaving 8 bases between the germline ends. From germline, CDR1 is SGHTA and CDR2 FQGNSA. CDR3 length equals 12 residues. CDR3 sequence reads: CASSRSRETQYF. In nucleotides, the CDR3 is TGTGCCAGCAGCCGCAGTCGAGAGACCCAGTACTTC.

The J gene is TRBJ1-4, the V gene TRBV29-1; D unresolved. CDR3 length: 13 amino acids. The V end was cut by 7 bases, the J end by 7 bases, with 16 bases between. Germline CDR1 SQVTM, CDR2 ANQGSEA. CDR3 loop: CSASFAIGEKLFF. The CDR3 region has the DNA TGCAGCGCCTCTTTCGCCATTGGTGAAAAACTGTTTTTT.

In this sample, this clone turned up a few times. The chain combines TRBV7-9 with TRBJ2-5; a weak D match, TRBD1 (5 bases). CDR1 is SEHNR, CDR2 FQNEAQ, per germline (reference sequence). V was shortened by 0 bases and J by 4 bases, with 9 bases between the two germline ends. The CDR3 covers 14 residues. In DNA, the CDR3 is TGTGCCAGCAGCTTAGCCAGGGTTGTAGAGACCCAGTACTTC. Its translation: CASSLARVVETQYF.

The chain combines TRBV4-2 with TRBJ2-2; TRBD2 is a possible D gene (6 bases). Germline V gene sequence: CDR1 LGHNA, CDR2 YNFKEQ. The CDR3 length is 14 residues. V was cut by 4 bases and J by 5 bases, with 11 bases left in between. The CDR3 protein is CASSLVRETGELFF. The CDR3 region has the DNA TGTGCCAGCAGCCTTGTTCGGGAGACCGGGGAGCTGTTTTTT.

This clone was counted a few times. The V gene is TRBV15, the J gene TRBJ2-1, with TRBD2 matching over 14 bases. The V and J ends lost 0 bases and 2 bases, in that order; junction bases with no gene match: 9. This CDR3 has 20 residues. Germline assignment: CDR1 LNHNV and CDR2 YYDKDF (reference sequence). CDR3 loop: CATSRDRRLAGGRPYNEQFF. The CDR3, as DNA: TGTGCCACCAGCAGAGATAGGAGACTAGCGGGAGGGAGACCCTACAATGAGCAGTTCTTC.

For this clone: The sample contains more than one DNA sequence encoding this CDR3. The V and J genes are TRBV18 and TRBJ2-7; tentatively, D is TRBD1 (5 bases). CDR1 KGHSH and CDR2 LQKENI come from the germline V gene. The germline V and J ends were trimmed by 0 bases and 2 bases, with 8 bases remaining between them. The CDR3 sequence is 14 residues long. This chain's CDR3 is CASSPPQGTYEQYF. The CDR3 nucleotides are TGTGCCAGCTCACCACCCCAGGGAACCTACGAGCAGTACTTC.

V usage is TRBV30 and J usage is TRBJ2-7; 7 nucleotides line up with TRBD1. Germline loops: CDR1 GTSNPN, CDR2 SVGIG (reference sequence). This CDR3 has 14 residues. The trim removed 3 bases at V and 1 base at J, leaving 6 bases unmatched. The CDR3 nucleotides read TGTGCCTGGAGAGAGACAGGGCTGTCCTACGAGCAGTACTTC. Translation: CAWRETGLSYEQYF.

This chain links TRBV28 with TRBJ2-2; tentative D call: TRBD1 (6 bases). The V and J ends lost 3 bases and 0 bases respectively, with 8 bases between them. This CDR3 has 15 amino acids. Germline CDR1 is MDHEN and CDR2 is SYDVKM. DNA of the CDR3: TGTGCCAGCAGTTTGGACAGCGCGAACACCGGGGAGCTGTTTTTT. Translated, it gives CASSLDSANTGELFF.

This chain joins TRBV25-1 and TRBJ2-5, with a possible D match to TRBD1 (5 bases). Trimming removed 1 base at V and 5 bases at J, with 14 bases between. The CDR3 totals 15 residues. CDR1 and CDR2 (germline): MGHDK, SYGVNS. The CDR3 reads CASSESSGRWETQYF. CDR3 nucleotide sequence: TGTGCCAGCAGTGAATCTTCAGGGCGTTGGGAGACCCAGTACTTC.

The chain joins TRBV7-2 to TRBJ2-3; the D is unclear. The CDR3 loop spans 15 amino acids. Trimming took 1 base from V and 2 from J, leaving 10 bases between them. In germline, CDR1 is SGHTA, CDR2 FQGNSA. The CDR3 DNA follows: TGTGCCAGCAGCTTAGAAGGAACGGTCACAGATACGCAGTATTTT. Protein: CASSLEGTVTDTQYF.

The rearrangement joins TRBV29-1 to TRBJ2-5; no definite D call. Trimming cost V 4 bases and J 0 bases, with 6 bases left between them. The CDR3 is 12 amino acids. Germline-derived CDR1 and CDR2 are SQVTM and ANQGSEA. The CDR3 sequence: CSVVGYQETQYF. The CDR3, as DNA: TGCAGCGTTGTTGGGTACCAAGAGACCCAGTACTTC. The variable domain in full, with the rest retrieved from reference TRBV29-1 and TRBJ2-5, is SAVISQKPSRDICQRGTSLTIQCQVDSQVTMMFWYRQQPGQSLTLIATANQGSEATYESGFVIDKFPISRPNLTFSTLTVSNMSPEDSSIYLCSVVGYQETQYFGPGTRLLVL.

The table lists this clone with a few counts. J is TRBJ1-5 and V is TRBV6-6; D call uncertain. Germline V CDR1 and CDR2: MNHNY, SVGAGI (reference sequence). The CDR3 totals 14 residues. The V gene lost 5 bases and the J gene lost 1 base, with 9 bases spanning the gap. DNA of the CDR3: TGTGCCAGCAGTGGAGTAGGGAGCAATCAGCCCCAGCATTTT. Its protein is CASSGVGSNQPQHF.

This clone has just a few counts. This chain joins TRBV4-2 and TRBJ2-7; D unclear. This CDR3 spans 14 amino acids. Per germline, CDR1 LGHNA and CDR2 YNFKEQ. Trimming took off 0 bases at V and 2 bases at J, with 8 bases between the two ends. CDR3 in DNA: TGTGCCAGCAGCCAAGATCCAGTGCCCTACGAGCAGTACTTC. As protein: CASSQDPVPYEQYF.

This clone appeared a few times. As DNA, the CDR3 is TGTGCCAGCAGTGAAGAGGGGACTAGGTACAATGAGCAGTTCTTC. Translating gives CASSEEGTRYNEQFF. This chain connects TRBV2 to TRBJ2-1; 8 positions match TRBD2. Trimming took 1 base from V and 4 from J; bases not matched to a gene: 3. Per the germline V gene, CDR1 is SNHLY and CDR2 is FYNNEI. CDR3 length: 15 amino acids.

The chain has TRBV4-1 and TRBJ1-1; no clear D gene. The CDR3 runs to 15 residues. Germline loops: CDR1 MGHRA, CDR2 YSYEKL. V lost 0 bases and J lost 0, with 8 bases in between. The CDR3, as DNA: TGCGCCAGCAGCCAAGATGACGGACTGAACACTGAAGCTTTCTTT. It translates to CASSQDDGLNTEAFF.

This clone occurred a few times. The chain joins TRBV7-2 to TRBJ2-3, with D perhaps TRBD2 (6 bases). The ends were cut back, 1 base at V and 10 bases at J, with 12 bases in the middle. The germline V gene encodes CDR1 SGHTA and CDR2 FQGNSA. The CDR3 is 13 amino acids. In nucleotides, the CDR3 is TGTGCCAGCAGCTTAGTGGTAGGGACTGCGCAGTATTTT. Its translation: CASSLVVGTAQYF.

This clone was counted only a few times. This chain's CDR3 is CAISEGTGLVGTQYF. DNA of the CDR3: TGTGCCATCAGTGAGGGGACAGGTTTAGTCGGGACCCAGTACTTC. The gene calls are TRBV10-3 and TRBJ2-5; 8 bases are shared with TRBD1. Per germline, CDR1 ENHRY and CDR2 SYGVKD. V trimming: 2 bases; J trimming: 7 bases; junction bases outside the gene matches: 9. This CDR3 has 15 residues.

On this clone: One end of the junction is discordant with germline, which a read error may explain. This CDR3 is also generated by other DNA sequences in the sample. The chain couples TRBV9 to TRBJ2-1; no clear D gene. The germline CDR1 and CDR2 sequences are SGDLS and YYNGEE. The CDR3 length is 12 residues. CDR3 residues: CASSVAETAQFF. The CDR3 DNA is TGCGCCAGCAGCGTAGCAGAGACGGCCCAGTTCTTC. Supplemented by reference TRBV9 and TRBJ2-1, the full variable domain reads DSGVTQTPKHLITATGQRVTLRCSPRSGDLSVYWYQQSLDQGLQFLIQYYNGEERAKGNILERFSAQQFPDLHSELNLSSLELGDSALYFCASSVAETAQFFGPGTRLTVL.

The chain combines TRBV10-3 with TRBJ2-5; D is possibly TRBD2 (5 bases). Trimming removed 3 bases at V and 5 bases at J, with 13 bases between. The germline CDR1 and CDR2 sequences are ENHRY and SYGVKD. The CDR3 contains 14 residues. The CDR3 here is CAISDSSRVETQYF. CDR3 in DNA: TGTGCCATCAGTGATTCCTCGAGGGTTGAGACCCAGTACTTC.

J is TRBJ1-2 and V is TRBV5-4; 7 positions match TRBD1. Losses at the gene ends were 3 bases for V and 8 bases for J; bases not matched to a gene: 16. Germline CDR1 and CDR2: SGHNT and YYREEE (reference sequence). This CDR3 region has 16 residues. In DNA form, the CDR3 reads TGTGCCAGCAGCTCCTCAGGGGGGTCGTCGTATTCCGGCTACACCTTC. Its protein is CASSSSGGSSYSGYTF.

The chain recombines TRBV11-2 with TRBJ2-7; TRBD2 aligns across 11 bases. This CDR3 has 14 amino acids. Germline lookup yields CDR1 SGHAT and CDR2 FQNNGV. Trimming at V came to 5 bases and at J to 3 bases, leaving 3 bases not matched to a gene. CDR3 coding DNA: TGTGCCAGCAGCACGGGACTAGCGGACTACGAGCAGTACTTC. It translates to CASSTGLADYEQYF.

The rearrangement links TRBV7-2 to TRBJ2-7, with D possibly being TRBD2 (7 bases). CDR3 length: 17 amino acids. Trimming cost V 8 bases and J 4 bases, with 27 bases left between them. Germline CDR1 is SGHTA and CDR2 is FQGNSA. CDR3 nucleotides: TGTGCCAGCCGGGGGGCTAGCGGAATTACCTCGGGGTACGAGCAGTACTTC. This codes for CASRGASGITSGYEQYF. Drawing the rest from reference TRBV7-2 and TRBJ2-7, the complete variable domain is GAGVSQSPSNKVTEKGKDVELRCDPISGHTALYWYRQSLGQGLEFLIYFQGNSAPDKSGLPSDRFSAERTGGSVSTLTIQRTQQEDSAVYLCASRGASGITSGYEQYFGPGTRLTVT.

CDR3 DNA sequence: TGTGCCTGGAGTGTCGCCCTGGGCAATCAGCCCCAGCATTTT. It yields the protein CAWSVALGNQPQHF. The V and J genes are TRBV30 and TRBJ1-5; D remains unclear. The germline CDR1 and CDR2 sequences are GTSNPN and SVGIG (reference sequence). Trimming left V 0 bases short and J 2 bases short, with 8 bases between. The CDR3 sequence is 14 residues long.

The V and J genes are TRBV5-1 and TRBJ2-3, with 7 bases matching TRBD2. The junction had 8 bases not matched to a gene; V was cut back by 4 bases and J by 0 bases. The CDR3 extends over 16 amino acids. The V gene's germline CDR1 is SGHRS and CDR2 YFSETQ. CDR3 sequence reads: CASSPNLADSTDTQYF. CDR3 bases: TGCGCCAGCAGCCCGAACCTAGCGGACAGCACAGATACGCAGTATTTT.